The T cell receptor (beta chain) described here comes from a study of T cells after yellow fever vaccination. Points from the study as a whole: Clones from primary vaccination mostly reappeared after the booster (roughly 97% CD4, approximately 91% CD8). Of the clonotypes, a small share occurred in both CD4 and CD8 compartments.

Only a few counts were recorded for this clonotype. Antigen unknown. For TCR, cDNA came from 5'RACE template switching, which added a universal primer site and UMIs. One entry per CDR3 protein results from TCRdb running MiXCR on the 5' RACE reads. This table holds 310,000 or so distinct CDR3 sequences, approximately 7% found once. Trimming took 0 bases from V and 10 from J; bases not matched to a gene: 12. The CDR3 is 16 residues long. From germline, CDR1 is SGHNT and CDR2 YYREEE (reference sequence). This receptor was taken from a man younger than 35 who received the YFV17D yellow fever vaccine. Sequences were derived from PBMCs, sampled roughly seven weeks after the first yellow fever vaccination. The V call is TRBV5-4, the J call TRBJ1-4, with 7 bases lining up with TRBD1. The CDR3 here is CASSLEITGVGGKLFF. In DNA form, the CDR3 reads TGTGCCAGCAGCTTGGAAATTACAGGGGTAGGGGGAAAACTGTTTTTT.